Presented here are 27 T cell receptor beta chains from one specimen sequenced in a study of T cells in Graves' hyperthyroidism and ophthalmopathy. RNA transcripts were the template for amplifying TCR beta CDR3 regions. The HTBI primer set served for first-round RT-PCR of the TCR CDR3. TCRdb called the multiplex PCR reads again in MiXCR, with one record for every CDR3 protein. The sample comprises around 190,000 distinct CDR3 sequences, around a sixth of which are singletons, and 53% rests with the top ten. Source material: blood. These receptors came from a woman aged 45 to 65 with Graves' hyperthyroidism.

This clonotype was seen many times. The CDR3, as DNA: TGTGCCAGCAGTGATCCCATCGGCCCCGGAAATTCTAACTATGGCTACACCTTC. Translated: CASSDPIGPGNSNYGYTF. V usage is TRBV2 and J usage is TRBJ1-2, with D unclear. Germline assignment: CDR1 SNHLY and CDR2 FYNNEI. The V and J ends lost 3 bases and 0 bases respectively, with 20 bases between them. The CDR3 loop spans 18 amino acids.

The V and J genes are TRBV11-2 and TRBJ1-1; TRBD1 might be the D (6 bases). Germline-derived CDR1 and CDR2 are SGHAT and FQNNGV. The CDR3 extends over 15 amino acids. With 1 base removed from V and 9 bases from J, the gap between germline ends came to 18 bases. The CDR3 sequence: CASSLVWQGPDQAFF. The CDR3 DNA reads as TGTGCCAGCAGCTTAGTTTGGCAGGGGCCGGATCAAGCTTTCTTT.

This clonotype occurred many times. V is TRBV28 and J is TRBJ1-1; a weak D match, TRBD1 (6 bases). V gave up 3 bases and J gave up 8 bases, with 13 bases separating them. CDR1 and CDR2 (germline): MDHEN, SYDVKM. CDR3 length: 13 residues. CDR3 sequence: CASSLPGAREAFF. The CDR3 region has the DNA TGTGCCAGCAGTTTGCCAGGGGCCCGCGAAGCTTTCTTT.

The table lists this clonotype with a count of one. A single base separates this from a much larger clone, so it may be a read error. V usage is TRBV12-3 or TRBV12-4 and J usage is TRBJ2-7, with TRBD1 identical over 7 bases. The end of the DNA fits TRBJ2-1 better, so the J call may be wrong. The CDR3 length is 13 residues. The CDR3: CASSYRGYYEQFF. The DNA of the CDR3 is TGTGCCAGCAGTTACAGGGGATACTACGAGCAGTTCTTC.

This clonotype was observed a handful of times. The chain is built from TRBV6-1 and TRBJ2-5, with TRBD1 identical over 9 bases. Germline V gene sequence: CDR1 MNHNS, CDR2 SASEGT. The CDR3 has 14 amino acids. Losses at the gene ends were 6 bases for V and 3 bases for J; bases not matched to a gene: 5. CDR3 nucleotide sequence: TGTGCCAGCAGCGTAACAGGGGGCAAAGAGACCCAGTACTTC. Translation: CASSVTGGKETQYF.

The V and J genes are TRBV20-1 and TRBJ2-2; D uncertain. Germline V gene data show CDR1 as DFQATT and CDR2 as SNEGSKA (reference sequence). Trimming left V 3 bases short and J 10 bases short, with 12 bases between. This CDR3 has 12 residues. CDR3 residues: CSASILRTELFF. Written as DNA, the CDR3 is TGCAGTGCTAGCATACTACGGACGGAGCTGTTTTTT.

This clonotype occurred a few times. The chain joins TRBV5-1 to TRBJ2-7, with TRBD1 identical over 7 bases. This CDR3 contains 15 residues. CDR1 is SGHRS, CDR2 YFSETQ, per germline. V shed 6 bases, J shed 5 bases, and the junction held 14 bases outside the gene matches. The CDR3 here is CASTERQGFADEQYF. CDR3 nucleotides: TGCGCCAGCACCGAGAGACAGGGTTTCGCCGACGAGCAGTACTTC.

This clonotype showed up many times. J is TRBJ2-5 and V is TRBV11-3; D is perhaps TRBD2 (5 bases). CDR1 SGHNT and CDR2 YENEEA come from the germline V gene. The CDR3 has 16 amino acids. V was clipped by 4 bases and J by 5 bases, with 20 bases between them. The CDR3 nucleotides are TGTGCCAGCAGCTCCATCGACTATCCCCGGAGGGAGACCCAGTACTTC. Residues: CASSSIDYPRRETQYF. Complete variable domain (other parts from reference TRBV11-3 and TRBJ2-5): EAGVVQSPRYKIIEKKQPVAFWCNPISGHNTLYWYLQNLGQGPELLIRYENEEAVDDSQLPKDRFSAERLKGVDSTLKIQPAELGDSAVYLCASSSIDYPRRETQYFGPGTRLLVL.

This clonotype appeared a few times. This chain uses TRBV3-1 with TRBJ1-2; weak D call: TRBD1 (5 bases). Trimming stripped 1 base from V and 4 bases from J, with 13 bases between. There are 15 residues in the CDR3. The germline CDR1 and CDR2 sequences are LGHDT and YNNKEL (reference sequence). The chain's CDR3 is CASSQGVGVSYGYTF. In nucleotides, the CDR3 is TGTGCCAGCAGCCAAGGCGTGGGGGTCTCCTATGGCTACACCTTC. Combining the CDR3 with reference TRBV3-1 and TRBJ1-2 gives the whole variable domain DTAVSQTPKYLVTQMGNDKSIKCEQNLGHDTMYWYKQDSKKFLKIMFSYNNKELIINETVPNRFSPKSPDKAHLNLHINSLELGDSAVYFCASSQGVGVSYGYTFGSGTRLTVV.

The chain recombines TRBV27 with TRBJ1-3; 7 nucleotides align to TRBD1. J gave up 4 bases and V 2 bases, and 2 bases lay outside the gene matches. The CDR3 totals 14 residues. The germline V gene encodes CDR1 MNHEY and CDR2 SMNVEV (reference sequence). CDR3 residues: CASSLRGPGNTIYF. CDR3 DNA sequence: TGTGCCAGCAGTTTAAGGGGGCCCGGAAACACCATATATTTT.

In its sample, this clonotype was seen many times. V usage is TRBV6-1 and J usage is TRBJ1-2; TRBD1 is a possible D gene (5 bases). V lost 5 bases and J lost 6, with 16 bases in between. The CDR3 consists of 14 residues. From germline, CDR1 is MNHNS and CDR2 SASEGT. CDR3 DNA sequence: TGTGCCAGCAGTTCCCACCCTTTGACAGATGGCTACACCTTC. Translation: CASSSHPLTDGYTF.

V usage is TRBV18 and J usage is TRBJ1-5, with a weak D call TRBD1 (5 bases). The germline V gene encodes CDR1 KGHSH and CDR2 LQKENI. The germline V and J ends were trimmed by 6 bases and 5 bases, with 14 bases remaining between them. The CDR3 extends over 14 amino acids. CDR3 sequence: CASSKASRDQPQHF. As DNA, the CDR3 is TGTGCCAGCTCGAAAGCATCCAGGGATCAGCCCCAGCATTTT.

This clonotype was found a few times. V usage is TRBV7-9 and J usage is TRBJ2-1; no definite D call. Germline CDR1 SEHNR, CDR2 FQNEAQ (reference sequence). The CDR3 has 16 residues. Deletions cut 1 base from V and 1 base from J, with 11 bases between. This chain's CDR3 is CASSLGLGWSYNEQFF. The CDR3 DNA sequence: TGTGCCAGCAGCTTAGGGCTGGGGTGGTCCTACAATGAGCAGTTCTTC.

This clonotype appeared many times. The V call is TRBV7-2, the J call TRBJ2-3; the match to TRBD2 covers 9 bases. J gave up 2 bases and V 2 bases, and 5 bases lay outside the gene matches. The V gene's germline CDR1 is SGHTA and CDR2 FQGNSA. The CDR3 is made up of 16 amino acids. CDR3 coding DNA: TGTGCCAGCAGCTTAAGGTCTAGCGGGATCACAGATACGCAGTATTTT. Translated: CASSLRSSGITDTQYF.

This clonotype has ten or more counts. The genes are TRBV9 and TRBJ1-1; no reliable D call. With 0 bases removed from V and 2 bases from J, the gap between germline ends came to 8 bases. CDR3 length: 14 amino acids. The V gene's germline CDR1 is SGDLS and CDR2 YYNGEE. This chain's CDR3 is CASSVGAANTEAFF. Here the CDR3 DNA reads TGTGCCAGCAGCGTAGGGGCAGCCAACACTGAAGCTTTCTTT.

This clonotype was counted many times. As DNA, the CDR3 is TGTGCCAGCAGCAAACTTAGCGTTAGAGAGCAGTACTTC. The encoded protein is CASSKLSVREQYF. This sequence joins TRBV11-2 and TRBJ2-7; possibly TRBD2 for D (5 bases). The germline CDR1 and CDR2 sequences are SGHAT and FQNNGV. V dropped 5 bases and J dropped 7 bases, with 15 bases sitting between them. This CDR3 has 13 residues.

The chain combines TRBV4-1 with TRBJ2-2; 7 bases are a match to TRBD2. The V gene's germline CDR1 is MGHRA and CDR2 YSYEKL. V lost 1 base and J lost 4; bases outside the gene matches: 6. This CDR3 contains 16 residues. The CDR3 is CASSQGSGGSTGELFF. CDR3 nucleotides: TGCGCCAGCAGCCAAGGTTCGGGAGGCAGCACCGGGGAGCTGTTTTTT.

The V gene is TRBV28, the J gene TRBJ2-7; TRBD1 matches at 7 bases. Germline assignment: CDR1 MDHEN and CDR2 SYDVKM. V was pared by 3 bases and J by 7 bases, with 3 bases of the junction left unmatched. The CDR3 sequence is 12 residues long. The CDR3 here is CASSFSGGEQYF. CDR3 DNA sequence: TGTGCCAGCAGTTTTTCAGGGGGTGAGCAGTACTTC.

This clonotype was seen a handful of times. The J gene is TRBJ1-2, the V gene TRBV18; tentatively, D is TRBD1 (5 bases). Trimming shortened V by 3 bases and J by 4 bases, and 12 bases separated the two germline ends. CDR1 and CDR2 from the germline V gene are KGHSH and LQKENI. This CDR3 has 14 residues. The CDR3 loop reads CASSPEGLTYGYTF. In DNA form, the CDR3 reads TGTGCCAGCTCACCGGAGGGACTAACCTATGGCTACACCTTC. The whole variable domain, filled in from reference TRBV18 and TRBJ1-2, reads NAGVMQNPRHLVRRRGQEARLRCSPMKGHSHVYWYRQLPEEGLKFMVYLQKENIIDESGMPKERFSAEFPKEGPSILRIQQVVRGDSAAYFCASSPEGLTYGYTFGSGTRLTVV.

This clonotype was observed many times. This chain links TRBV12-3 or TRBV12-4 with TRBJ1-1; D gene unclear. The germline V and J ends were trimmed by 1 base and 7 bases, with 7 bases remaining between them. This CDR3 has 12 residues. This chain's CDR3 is CASSLGLFEAFF. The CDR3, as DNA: TGTGCCAGCAGTTTAGGTCTCTTTGAAGCTTTCTTT.

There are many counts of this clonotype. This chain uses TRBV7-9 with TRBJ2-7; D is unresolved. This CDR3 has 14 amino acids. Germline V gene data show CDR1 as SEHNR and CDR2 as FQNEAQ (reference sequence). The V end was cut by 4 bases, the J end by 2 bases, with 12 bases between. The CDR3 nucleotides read TGTGCCAGCAGCTCTACCACAGTTACCTACGAGCAGTACTTC. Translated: CASSSTTVTYEQYF.

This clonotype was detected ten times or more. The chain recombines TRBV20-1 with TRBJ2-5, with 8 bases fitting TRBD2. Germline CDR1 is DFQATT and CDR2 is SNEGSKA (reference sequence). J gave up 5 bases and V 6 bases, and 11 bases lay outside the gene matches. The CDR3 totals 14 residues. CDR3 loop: CSAALGTSHETQYF. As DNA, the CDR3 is TGCAGTGCCGCGCTAGGGACTAGTCACGAGACCCAGTACTTC.

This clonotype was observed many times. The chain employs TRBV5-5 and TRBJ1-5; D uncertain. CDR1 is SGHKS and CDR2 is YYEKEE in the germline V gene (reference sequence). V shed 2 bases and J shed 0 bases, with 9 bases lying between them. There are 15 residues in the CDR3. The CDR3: CASSFGEGSNQPQHF. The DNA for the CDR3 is TGTGCCAGCAGCTTCGGAGAGGGTAGCAATCAGCCCCAGCATTTT.

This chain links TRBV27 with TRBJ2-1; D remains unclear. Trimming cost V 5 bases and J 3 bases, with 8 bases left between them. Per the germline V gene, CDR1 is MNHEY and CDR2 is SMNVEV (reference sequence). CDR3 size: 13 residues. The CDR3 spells CASSVEIYNEQFF. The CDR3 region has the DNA TGTGCCAGCAGTGTCGAGATCTACAATGAGCAGTTCTTC.

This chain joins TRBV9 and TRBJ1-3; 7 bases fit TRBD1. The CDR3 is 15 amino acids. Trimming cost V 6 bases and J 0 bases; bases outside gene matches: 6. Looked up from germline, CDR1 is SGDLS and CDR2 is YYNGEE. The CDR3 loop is CASNRQGGSGNTIYF. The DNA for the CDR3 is TGTGCCAGCAACAGACAGGGTGGCTCTGGAAACACCATATATTTT.

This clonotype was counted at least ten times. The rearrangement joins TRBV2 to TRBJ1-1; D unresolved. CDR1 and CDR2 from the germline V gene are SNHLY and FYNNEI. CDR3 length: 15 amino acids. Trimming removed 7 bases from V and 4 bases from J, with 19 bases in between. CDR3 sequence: CASTQSQDGSTEAFF. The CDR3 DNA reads TGTGCCAGCACCCAATCACAAGACGGAAGCACTGAAGCTTTCTTT.

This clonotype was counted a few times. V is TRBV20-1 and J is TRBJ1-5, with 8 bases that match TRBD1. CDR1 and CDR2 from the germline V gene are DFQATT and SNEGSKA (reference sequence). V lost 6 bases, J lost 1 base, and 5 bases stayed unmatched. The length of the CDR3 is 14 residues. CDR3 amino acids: CSAGQVGSNQPQHF. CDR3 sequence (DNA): TGCAGTGCGGGACAGGTTGGGAGCAATCAGCCCCAGCATTTT.